What follows are 13 T cell receptor beta chains derived from one specimen sequenced in a study of response to subunit inactivated influenza vaccine. Each CDR3 protein gets one entry after TCRdb re-called the RT-PCR reads with MiXCR. The sample includes approximately 500,000 distinct CDR3 sequences, under 30% of them seen just once. These data are also associated with another study on T cells expressing NK-cell markers. From that study: 5'RACE template switching with UMIs generated TCR beta cDNA.

Sequences were derived from CD4+ T cells sorted from PBMCs, sampled 11 to 12 days after vaccination. Receptors originate from a man aged 45-65 years who received an inactivated influenza vaccine.

This sequence joins TRBV29-1 and TRBJ2-1; possibly TRBD1 for D (6 bases). CDR1 and CDR2 (germline): SQVTM, ANQGSEA. The ends were cut back, 2 bases at V and 16 bases at J, with 12 bases in the middle. This CDR3 spans 10 amino acids. The CDR3 protein is CSVERGMTFF. For the CDR3, the DNA is TGCAGCGTTGAAAGGGGGATGACCTTCTTC.

This clonotype was detected only a few times. The rearrangement links TRBV6-5 to TRBJ1-2; TRBD1 matches 8 bases. Losses at the gene ends were 4 bases for V and 5 bases for J; bases not matched to a gene: 9. The CDR3 has 15 amino acids. From germline, CDR1 is MNHEY and CDR2 SVGAGI. In DNA, the CDR3 is TGTGCCAGCAGTTGGAGACCGGGACAGGCTTATGGCTACACCTTC. Protein product: CASSWRPGQAYGYTF.

The table lists this clonotype with a few counts. This chain joins TRBV6-1 and TRBJ2-6, with 7 bases identical to TRBD1. After removal of 6 bases from V and 1 base from J, the junction contained 12 bases not matched to a gene. Germline V CDR1 and CDR2: MNHNS, SASEGT. CDR3 size: 18 residues. This CDR3 is CASRPAGTALSGANVLTF. For the CDR3, the DNA is TGTGCCAGCAGGCCGGCCGGGACAGCCTTATCTGGGGCCAACGTCCTGACTTTC.

This clonotype was detected ten times or more. The chain combines TRBV20-1 with TRBJ2-5; no reliable D call. The CDR3 is 11 residues long. Germline CDR1 and CDR2: DFQATT and SNEGSKA (reference sequence). Trimming stripped 3 bases from V and 2 bases from J, with 4 bases between. CDR3 nucleotide sequence: TGCAGTGCTAGCGGGCAAGAGACCCAGTACTTC. Translating gives CSASGQETQYF.

This chain connects TRBV30 to TRBJ2-3, with TRBD2 matching over 10 bases. The CDR3 has 16 residues. In germline, CDR1 is GTSNPN, CDR2 SVGIG (reference sequence). The junction had 7 bases not matched to a gene; V was cut back by 0 bases and J by 4 bases. In nucleotides, the CDR3 is TGTGCCTGGAGTGTACGGCTAGCGGGAGTCTCAGATACGCAGTATTTT. This sequence encodes CAWSVRLAGVSDTQYF.

This clonotype was found many times. CDR3 loop: CASSFGGAGNQPQHF. CDR3 DNA sequence: TGTGCCAGCAGCTTTGGAGGAGCGGGCAATCAGCCCCAGCATTTT. The rearrangement uses TRBV7-9 and TRBJ1-5; D ambiguous. There are 15 residues in the CDR3. Trimming shortened V by 3 bases and J by 2 bases, and 11 bases separated the two germline ends. Germline CDR1 and CDR2: SEHNR and FQNEAQ (reference sequence).

This sequence joins TRBV27 and TRBJ2-6; D unclear. V lost 6 bases and J lost 0, with 9 bases in between. Germline V gene sequence: CDR1 MNHEY, CDR2 SMNVEV (reference sequence). The length of the CDR3 is 15 residues. The CDR3 DNA follows: TGTGCCAGCAGCCCTCTTATCTCTGGGGCCAACGTCCTGACTTTC. This codes for CASSPLISGANVLTF.

V is TRBV4-3 and J is TRBJ2-2; 9 nucleotides align to TRBD2. The V gene's germline CDR1 is LGHNA and CDR2 YSLEER. This CDR3 is built from 13 residues. V trimming: 6 bases; J trimming: 7 bases; junction bases outside the gene matches: 3. In DNA, the CDR3 is TGCGCCAGCAGAGCGGGGGGAGGCGGGGAGCTGTTTTTT. Protein: CASRAGGGGELFF.

The V gene is TRBV7-8, the J gene TRBJ1-6, with a tentative D call TRBD1 (5 bases). This CDR3 spans 13 amino acids. Germline CDR1 reads SGHVS; CDR2 reads FQNEAQ. V lost 3 bases and J lost 8, with 8 bases in between. The CDR3, as DNA: TGTGCCAGCAGCTTCAGGGAGGATTCACCCCTCCACTTT. Translating gives CASSFREDSPLHF.

This clonotype was recorded a few times. The J gene is TRBJ2-3, the V gene TRBV6-2 or TRBV6-3; TRBD2 matches at 9 bases. The CDR3 is 16 amino acids. In germline, CDR1 is MNHEY, CDR2 SVGEGT. The ends lost 2 bases at V and 2 bases at J; junction bases unmatched: 5. CDR3 nucleotide sequence: TGTGCCAGCAGTTACGTACCGGGACTAGCCACAGATACGCAGTATTTT. It yields the protein CASSYVPGLATDTQYF.

This clonotype showed up just a few times. The chain employs TRBV6-6 and TRBJ1-2; D gene unclear. Germline CDR1 reads MNHNY; CDR2 reads SVGAGI (reference sequence). The V end lost 7 bases, the J end lost 8 bases, and 17 bases lay between the germline ends. The CDR3 totals 13 residues. CDR3 sequence: CASTSDALRGYTF. The CDR3 DNA sequence: TGTGCCAGCACCTCGGACGCCTTAAGGGGCTACACCTTC.

The rearrangement links TRBV4-3 to TRBJ2-3; 10 nucleotides align to TRBD2. The V gene's germline CDR1 is LGHNA and CDR2 YSLEER. The CDR3 runs to 19 residues. V was pared by 0 bases and J by 2 bases, with 11 bases of the junction left unmatched. In DNA, the CDR3 is TGCGCCAGCAGCCAAGATCGGTATACTAGCGGGGTTATCACAGATACGCAGTATTTT. It yields the protein CASSQDRYTSGVITDTQYF.

The table lists this clonotype with a few counts. The J gene is TRBJ2-1, the V gene TRBV7-3, with no clear D. Germline V CDR1 and CDR2: SGHTA, FQGTGA. CDR3 length: 13 residues. V was pared by 1 base and J by 7 bases, with 8 bases between. DNA of the CDR3: TGTGCCAGCAGCTTAAACACAGCGAATGAGCAGTTCTTC. Translation gives CASSLNTANEQFF.